These 5 T cell receptor beta chains originate from one sample sequenced in a study of early T cells in non-severe SARS-CoV-2 infection. TCRdb independently ran MiXCR on the 5' RACE reads; one entry per CDR3 protein. The profile shows approximately 33,000 distinct CDR3 sequences, around 3.9% of them singletons. The specimen was whole blood. These receptors were taken from an adult who was a healthcare worker with PCR-confirmed SARS-CoV-2 infection or an uninfected control (not recorded which).

This clonotype was found a few times. V gene TRBV28 combines with J gene TRBJ2-5; maybe TRBD2 (5 bases). CDR3 size: 12 residues. Looked up from germline, CDR1 is MDHEN and CDR2 is SYDVKM. V dropped 7 bases and J dropped 5 bases, with 11 bases sitting between them. This CDR3 reads CASKEAGETQYF. CDR3 coding DNA: TGTGCCAGCAAGGAGGCCGGTGAGACCCAGTACTTC.

V gene TRBV6-2 or TRBV6-3 combines with J gene TRBJ2-2; TRBD1 is a possible D gene (5 bases). The CDR3 runs 14 residues. The V gene lost 8 bases and the J gene lost 4 bases, with 14 bases spanning the gap. Germline lookup yields CDR1 MNHEY and CDR2 SVGEGT. CDR3 sequence: CASLRTRGTGELFF. DNA for the CDR3: TGTGCCAGCCTCCGGACAAGAGGCACCGGGGAGCTGTTTTTT.

This chain uses TRBV6-2 or TRBV6-3 with TRBJ1-1; 11 positions match TRBD1. The ends lost 2 bases at V and 6 bases at J; junction bases unmatched: 11. This CDR3 is 17 amino acids long. The germline CDR1 and CDR2 sequences are MNHEY and SVGEGT. The CDR3, as DNA: TGTGCCAGCAGTTACACGCGAGTCCCGGGACAGGGGGCTGAAGCTTTCTTT. Its translation is CASSYTRVPGQGAEAFF.

This clonotype appeared many times. The chain joins TRBV10-2 to TRBJ2-1; 9 nucleotides line up with TRBD2. Germline lookup yields CDR1 WSHSY and CDR2 SAAADI. This CDR3 is built from 16 residues. V gave up 2 bases and J gave up 6 bases; unmatched junction bases: 8. The DNA of the CDR3 is TGCGCCAGCAGTGAGCTGGCGGCGGGAGGGTCCAATGAGCAGTTCTTC. This codes for CASSELAAGGSNEQFF.

This clonotype was detected many times. The chain couples TRBV20-1 to TRBJ2-1; 7 bases are a match to TRBD2. Looked up from germline, CDR1 is DFQATT and CDR2 is SNEGSKA (reference sequence). V was pared by 5 bases and J by 4 bases, with 8 bases of the junction left unmatched. This CDR3 has 14 amino acids. The DNA of the CDR3 is TGCAGTGCTGCCAGAAGCGGGGCTTACAATGAGCAGTTCTTC. This encodes CSAARSGAYNEQFF.